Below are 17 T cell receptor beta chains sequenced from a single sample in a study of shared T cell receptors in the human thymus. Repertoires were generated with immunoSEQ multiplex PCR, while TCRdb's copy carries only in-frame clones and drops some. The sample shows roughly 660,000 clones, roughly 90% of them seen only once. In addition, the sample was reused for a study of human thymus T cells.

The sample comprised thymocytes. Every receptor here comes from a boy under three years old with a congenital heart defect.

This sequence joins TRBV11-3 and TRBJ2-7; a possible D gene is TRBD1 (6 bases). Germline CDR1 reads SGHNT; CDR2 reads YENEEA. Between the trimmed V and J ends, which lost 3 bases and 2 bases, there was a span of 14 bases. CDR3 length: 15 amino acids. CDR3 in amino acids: CASSFWGPPPYEQYF. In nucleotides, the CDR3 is TGTGCCAGCAGCTTCTGGGGGCCCCCGCCCTACGAGCAGTACTTC.

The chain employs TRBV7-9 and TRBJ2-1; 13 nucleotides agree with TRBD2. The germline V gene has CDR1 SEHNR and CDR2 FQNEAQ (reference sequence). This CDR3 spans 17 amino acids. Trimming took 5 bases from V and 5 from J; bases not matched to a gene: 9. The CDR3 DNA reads TGTGCCAGCAGCGACCGGACTAGCGGGGGCCTCAACAATGAGCAGTTCTTC. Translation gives CASSDRTSGGLNNEQFF.

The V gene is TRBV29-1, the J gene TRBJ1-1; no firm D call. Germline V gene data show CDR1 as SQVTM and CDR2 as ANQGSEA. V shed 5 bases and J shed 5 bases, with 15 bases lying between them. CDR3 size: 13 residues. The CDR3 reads CSVIREDRTEAFF. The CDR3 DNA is TGCAGCGTTATCCGGGAGGATAGAACTGAAGCTTTCTTT.

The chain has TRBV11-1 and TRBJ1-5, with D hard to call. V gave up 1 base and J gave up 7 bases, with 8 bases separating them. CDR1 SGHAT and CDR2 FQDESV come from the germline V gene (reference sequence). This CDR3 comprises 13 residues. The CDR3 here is CASSLGSGQPQHF. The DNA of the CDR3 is TGTGCCAGCAGCTTAGGCTCTGGCCAGCCCCAGCATTTT.

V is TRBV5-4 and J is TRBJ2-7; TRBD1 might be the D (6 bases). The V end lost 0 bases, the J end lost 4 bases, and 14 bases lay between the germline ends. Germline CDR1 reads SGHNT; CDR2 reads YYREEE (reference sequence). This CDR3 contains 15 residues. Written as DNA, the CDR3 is TGTGCCAGCAGCTTGGATTCGGGGACACCTTACGAGCAGTACTTC. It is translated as CASSLDSGTPYEQYF.

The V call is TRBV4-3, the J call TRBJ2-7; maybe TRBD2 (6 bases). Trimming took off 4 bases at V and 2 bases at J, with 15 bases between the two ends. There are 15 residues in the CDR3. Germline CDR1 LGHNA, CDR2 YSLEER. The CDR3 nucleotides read TGCGCCAGCAGCCGGAAGTGGGGAGGTGCCTACGAGCAGTACTTC. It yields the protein CASSRKWGGAYEQYF.

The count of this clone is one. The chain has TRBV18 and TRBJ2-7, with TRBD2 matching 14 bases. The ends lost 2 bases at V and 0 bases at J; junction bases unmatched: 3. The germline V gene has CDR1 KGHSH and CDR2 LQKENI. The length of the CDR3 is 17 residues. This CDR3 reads CASSPGLAGGPSYEQYF. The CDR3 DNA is TGTGCCAGCTCACCAGGACTAGCGGGAGGTCCCTCCTACGAGCAGTACTTC.

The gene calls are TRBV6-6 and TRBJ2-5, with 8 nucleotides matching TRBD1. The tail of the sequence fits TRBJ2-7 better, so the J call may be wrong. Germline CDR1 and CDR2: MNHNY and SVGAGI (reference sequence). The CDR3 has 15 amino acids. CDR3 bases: TGTGCCAGCAGTTCTCCCCAAGACAGGGGCTACGAGCAGTACTTC. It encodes CASSSPQDRGYEQYF.

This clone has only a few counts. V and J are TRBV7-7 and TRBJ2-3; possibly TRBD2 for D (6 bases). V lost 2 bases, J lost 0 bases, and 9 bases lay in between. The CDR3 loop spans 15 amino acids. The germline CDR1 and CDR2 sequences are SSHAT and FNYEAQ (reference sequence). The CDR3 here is CASSLSGSSTDTQYF. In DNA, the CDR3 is TGTGCCAGCAGCTTAAGCGGGTCTAGCACAGATACGCAGTATTTT. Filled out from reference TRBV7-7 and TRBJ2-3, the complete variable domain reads GAGVSQSPRYKVTKRGQDVTLRCDPISSHATLYWYQQALGQGPEFLTYFNYEAQPDKSGLPSDRFSAERPEGSISTLTIQRTEQRDSAMYRCASSLSGSSTDTQYFGPGTRLTVL.

In DNA, the CDR3 is TGTGCCAGCAGCCAAAAGGTCGCGGGGGCCTTCTCGTCCGAGCAGTACTTC. The encoded protein is CASSQKVAGAFSSEQYF. This chain connects TRBV14 to TRBJ2-7; perhaps TRBD2 as D (7 bases). CDR3 length: 17 residues. CDR1 is SGHDN, CDR2 FVKESK, per germline. V shed 2 bases and J shed 6 bases, with 23 bases lying between them.

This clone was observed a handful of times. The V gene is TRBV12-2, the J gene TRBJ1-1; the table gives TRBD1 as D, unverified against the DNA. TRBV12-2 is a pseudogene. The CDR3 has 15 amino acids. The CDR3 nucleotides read TGTGCAAGTCGCTTACCCGACAGGGGAGGTACTGAAGCTTTCTTT. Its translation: CASRLPDRGGTEAFF.

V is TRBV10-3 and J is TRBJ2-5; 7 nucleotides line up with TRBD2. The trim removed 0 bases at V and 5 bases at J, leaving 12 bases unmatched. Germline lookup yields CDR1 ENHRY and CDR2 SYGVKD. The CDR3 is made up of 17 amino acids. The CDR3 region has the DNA TGTGCCATCAGTGAGTCCCTCCTAGCGGCCCCGGTGGAGACCCAGTACTTC. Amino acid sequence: CAISESLLAAPVETQYF.

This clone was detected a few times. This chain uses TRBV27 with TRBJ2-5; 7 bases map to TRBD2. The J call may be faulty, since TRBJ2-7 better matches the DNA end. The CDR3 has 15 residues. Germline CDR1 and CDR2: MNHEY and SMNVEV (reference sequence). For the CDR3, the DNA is TGTGCCAGCAGAACTAGCGTATTAACTAATTACGAGCAGTACTTC. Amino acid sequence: CASRTSVLTNYEQYF.

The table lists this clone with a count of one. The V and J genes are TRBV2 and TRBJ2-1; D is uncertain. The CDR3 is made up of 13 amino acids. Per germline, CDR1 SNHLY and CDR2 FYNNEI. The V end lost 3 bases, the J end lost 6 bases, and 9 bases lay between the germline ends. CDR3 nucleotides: TGTGCCAGCAGTGACGGTAACGGCAATGAGCAGTTCTTC. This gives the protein CASSDGNGNEQFF.

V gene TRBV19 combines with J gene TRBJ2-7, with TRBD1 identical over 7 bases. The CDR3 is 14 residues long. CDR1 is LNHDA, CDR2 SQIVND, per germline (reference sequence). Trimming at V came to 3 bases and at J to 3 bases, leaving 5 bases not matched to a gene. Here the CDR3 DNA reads TGTGCCAGTAGTATCCCGGGACAGTACTACGAGCAGTACTTC. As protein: CASSIPGQYYEQYF. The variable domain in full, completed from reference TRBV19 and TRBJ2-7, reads DGGITQSPKYLFRKEGQNVTLSCEQNLNHDAMYWYRQDPGQGLRLIYYSQIVNDFQKGDIAEGYSVSREKKESFPLTVTSAQKNPTAFYLCASSIPGQYYEQYFGPGTRLTVT.

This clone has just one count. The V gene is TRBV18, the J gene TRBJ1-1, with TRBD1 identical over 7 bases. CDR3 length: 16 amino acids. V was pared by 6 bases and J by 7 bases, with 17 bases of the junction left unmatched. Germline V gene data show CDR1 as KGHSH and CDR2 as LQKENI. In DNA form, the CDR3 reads TGTGCCAGCTCCACCCTCTCTGACAGGGCCACGATTGAAGCTTTCTTT. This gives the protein CASSTLSDRATIEAFF. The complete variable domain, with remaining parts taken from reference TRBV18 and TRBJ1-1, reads NAGVMQNPRHLVRRRGQEARLRCSPMKGHSHVYWYRQLPEEGLKFMVYLQKENIIDESGMPKERFSAEFPKEGPSILRIQQVVRGDSAAYFCASSTLSDRATIEAFFGQGTRLTVV.

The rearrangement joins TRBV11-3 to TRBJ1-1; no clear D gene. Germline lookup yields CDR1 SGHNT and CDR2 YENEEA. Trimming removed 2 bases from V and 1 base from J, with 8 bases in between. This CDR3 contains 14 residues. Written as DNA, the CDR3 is TGTGCCAGCAGCTTAAACACCAAGAACACTGAAGCTTTCTTT. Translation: CASSLNTKNTEAFF.